This TCR beta chain was sequenced during a study of blood T cell repertoires in COVID-19. Study as a whole: From the United States, Italy and Spain came samples of acute and convalescent COVID-19. Nucleic acid was either cDNA or gDNA, and it came from T cells, B-cell-depleted T cells, or PBMCs.

One Seattle source followed patients from active infection through their disease course. Authors' methods: Reference gene primer amplification yielded estimated nucleated cell counts. Clones were read by immunoSEQ multiplex PCR, and TCRdb kept only the in-frame ones, dropping some. Clone size and the V and J calls come from that table; the DNA yielded D and trimming. The table lists 300,000 to 400,000 clones, approximately 88% of them singletons. V was shortened by 7 bases and J by 2 bases, with 8 bases between the two germline ends. The CDR3 length is 12 residues. The V gene's germline CDR1 is SQVTM and CDR2 ANQGSEA. This clone came up once.

Sequenced: peripheral blood. This clonotype was obtained from a man aged 30-40 years with COVID-19, enrolled during active disease. This rearrangement joins TRBV29-1 to TRBJ1-4; weak D call: TRBD1 (6 bases). CDR3 in DNA: TGCAGCGCTCAGGGGACTAATGAAAAACTGTTTTTT. Protein: CSAQGTNEKLFF. The variable domain in full, completed from reference TRBV29-1 and TRBJ1-4, reads SAVISQKPSRDICQRGTSLTIQCQVDSQVTMMFWYRQQPGQSLTLIATANQGSEATYESGFVIDKFPISRPNLTFSTLTVSNMSPEDSSIYLCSAQGTNEKLFFGSGTQLSVL.